This T cell receptor (beta chain) emerged from a study of T cell changes during pregnancy in multiple sclerosis. V was clipped by 4 bases and J by 2 bases; unmatched bases: 6. This CDR3 is built from 15 residues. Germline CDR1 SGHRS, CDR2 YFSETQ. Clones were read by immunoSEQ multiplex PCR, and TCRdb kept only the in-frame ones, dropping some. The table records some 42,000 clones, around nine tenths of them present only once. The material sequenced was CD4+ T cells from peripheral blood mononuclear cells, taken after pregnancy. The clonotype was recovered from a female donor with multiple sclerosis, enrolled in a pregnancy study. The genes are TRBV5-1 and TRBJ2-5; TRBD1 matches at 9 bases. CDR3 bases: TGCGCCAGCAGCACCACAGGACAGGGGCAAGAGACCCAGTACTTC. This encodes CASSTTGQGQETQYF.